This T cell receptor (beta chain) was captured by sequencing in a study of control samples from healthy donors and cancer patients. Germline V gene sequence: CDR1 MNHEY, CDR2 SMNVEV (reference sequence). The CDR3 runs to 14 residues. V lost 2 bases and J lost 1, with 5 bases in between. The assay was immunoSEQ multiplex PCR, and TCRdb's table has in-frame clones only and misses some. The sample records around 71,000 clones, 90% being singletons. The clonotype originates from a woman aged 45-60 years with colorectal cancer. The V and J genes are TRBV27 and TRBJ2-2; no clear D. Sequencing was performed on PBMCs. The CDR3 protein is CASSLSWNTGELFF. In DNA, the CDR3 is TGTGCCAGCAGTTTAAGTTGGAACACCGGGGAGCTGTTTTTT.